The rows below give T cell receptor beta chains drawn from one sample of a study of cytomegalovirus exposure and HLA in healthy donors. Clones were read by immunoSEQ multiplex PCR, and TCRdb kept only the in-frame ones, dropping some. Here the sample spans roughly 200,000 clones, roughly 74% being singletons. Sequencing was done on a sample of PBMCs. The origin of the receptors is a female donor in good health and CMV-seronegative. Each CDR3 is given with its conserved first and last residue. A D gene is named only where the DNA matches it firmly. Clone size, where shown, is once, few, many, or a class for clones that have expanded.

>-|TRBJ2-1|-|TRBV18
TGTGCCAGCTCACCGCCGGACAGTTCACCCAGAGAGCAGTTCTTC
CASSPPDSSPREQFF
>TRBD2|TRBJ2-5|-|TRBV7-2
TGTGCCAGCAGCCAGGGGACACTAGCGGGAGCCGGGGAGACCCAGTACTTC
CASSQGTLAGAGETQYF
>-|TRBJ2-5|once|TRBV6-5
TGTGCCAGCAGTACCAATGGAATGGAGGAGACCCAGTACTTC
CASSTNGMEETQYF
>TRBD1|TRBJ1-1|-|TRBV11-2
TGTGCCAGCAGCCCCCGTGCGGGACAGGCGAACACTGAAGCTTTCTTT
CASSPRAGQANTEAFF
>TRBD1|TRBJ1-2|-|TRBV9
TGTGCCAGCAGCGTAGGGACAGGGGGCCTCTCTAACTATGGCTACACCTTC
CASSVGTGGLSNYGYTF
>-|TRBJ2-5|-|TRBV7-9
TGTGCCAGCAGCTTACCGGCTGGCGGGTCAACCCAGTACTTC
CASSLPAGGSTQYF
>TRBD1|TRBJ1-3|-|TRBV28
TGTGCCAGCAGCCGGGGACAGGGGGGCGAAAACACCATATATTTT
CASSRGQGGENTIYF
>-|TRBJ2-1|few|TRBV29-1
TGCAGCGTTGGACTACCGGGTCGCCCCTACAATGAGCAGTTCTTC
CSVGLPGRPYNEQFF
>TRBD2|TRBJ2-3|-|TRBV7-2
TGTGCCAGCAGGGATAGCGGGGCTAGCACAGATACGCAGTATTTT
CASRDSGASTDTQYF
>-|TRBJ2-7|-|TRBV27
TGTGCCAGCAGTTTGACGGGTAATTCCTACGAGCAGTACTTC
CASSLTGNSYEQYF
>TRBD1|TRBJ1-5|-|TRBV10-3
TGTGCCATCAGAGGGACAGGGGACCGTCAGCCCCAGCATTTT
CAIRGTGDRQPQHF
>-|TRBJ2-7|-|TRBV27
TGTGCCAGCAGTTGGGGGGGCGAGTTTTCCTACGAGCAGTACTTC
CASSWGGEFSYEQYF
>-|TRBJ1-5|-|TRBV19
TGTGCCAGTACCACGTATCTGGCGGCCTATAGCAATCAGCCCCAGCATTTT
CASTTYLAAYSNQPQHF
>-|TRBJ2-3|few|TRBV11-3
TGTGCCAGCAGCCCGGACGGCCGGACTTACACAGATACGCAGTATTTT
CASSPDGRTYTDTQYF
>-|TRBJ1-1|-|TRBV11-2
TGTGCCAGCAGCTCTATACGGGGGGTGGGCACTGAAGCTTTCTTT
CASSSIRGVGTEAFF
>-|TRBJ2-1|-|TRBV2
TGTGCCAGCAGTCCGTCACTAGCCAATGAGCAGTTCTTC
CASSPSLANEQFF
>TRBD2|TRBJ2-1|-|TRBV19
TGTGCCAGTAGTAGCGAGCGGGGTTACAATGAGCAGTTCTTC
CASSSERGYNEQFF
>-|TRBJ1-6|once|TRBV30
TGTGCCTGGAGTCAAACGGGGGGCCGCTCCTATAATTCACCCCTCCACTTT
CAWSQTGGRSYNSPLHF
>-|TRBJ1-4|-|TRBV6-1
TGTGCCAGCAGTGTCAGTTCAACTAATGAAAAACTGTTTTTT
CASSVSSTNEKLFF
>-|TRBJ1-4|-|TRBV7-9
TGTGCCAGCAGCTCCCGCAGGGGCGAGGATGAAAAACTGTTTTTT
CASSSRRGEDEKLFF
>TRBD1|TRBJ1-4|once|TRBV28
TGTGCCAGCAGTTTACAGGGGGCTGTTGTTGAAAAACTGTTTTTT
CASSLQGAVVEKLFF
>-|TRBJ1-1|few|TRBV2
TGTGCCAGCAGTGAAGGGTCGGGCAGGGCGGGGACTGAAGCTTTCTTT
CASSEGSGRAGTEAFF
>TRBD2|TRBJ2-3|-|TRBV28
TGTGCCAGCACTCCCCGGACTAAGTGGCGGGAGGTTACAGATACGCAGTATTTT
CASTPRTKWREVTDTQYF
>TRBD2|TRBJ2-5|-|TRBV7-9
TGTGCCAGCAGCTTAACCGCGGGGGGGAACTTATTACAAGAGACCCAGTACTTC
CASSLTAGGNLLQETQYF
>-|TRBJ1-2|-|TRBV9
TGTGCCAGCCAAGGCACAGGCCTCTCTAACTATGGCTACACCTTC
CASQGTGLSNYGYTF
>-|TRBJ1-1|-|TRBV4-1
TGCGCCAGCAGCCACAGACTGACAGAGAACACTGAAGCTTTCTTT
CASSHRLTENTEAFF
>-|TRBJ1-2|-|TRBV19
TGTGCCAGTAGTATAGATCGAGGCACACCTAACTACACCTTC
CASSIDRGTPNYTF
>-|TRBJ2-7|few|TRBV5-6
TGTGCCAGCAGCTTGGGACTCCTAGGCTCCTACGAGCAGTACTTC
CASSLGLLGSYEQYF
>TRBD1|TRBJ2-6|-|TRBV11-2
TGTGCCAGCAGCACTGGACAGGGATTCTCGGGGGCCAACGTCCTGACTTTC
CASSTGQGFSGANVLTF
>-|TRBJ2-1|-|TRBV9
TGTGCCAGCAGCGTAGGAGGGAGAGGACTCAGCTCCTACAATGAGCAGTTCTTC
CASSVGGRGLSSYNEQFF
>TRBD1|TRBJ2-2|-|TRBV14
TGTGCCAGCAGCCCCTGGGACAGGTCGGAGGCCGGGGAGCTGTTTTTT
CASSPWDRSEAGELFF
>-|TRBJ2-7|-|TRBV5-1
TGCGCCAGCAGCTTGGATGACAGCTACGAGCAGTACTTC
CASSLDDSYEQYF
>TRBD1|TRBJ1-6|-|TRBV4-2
TGTGCCAGCAGCCAACGAACAGGGGGGTCTTCTAATAATTCACCCCTCCACTTT
CASSQRTGGSSNNSPLHF
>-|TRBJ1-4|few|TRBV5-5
TGTGCCAGCAGCTTAAAATGGGACTGGAGTTCTGAAAAACTGTTTTTT
CASSLKWDWSSEKLFF
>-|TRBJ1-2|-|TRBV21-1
TGTGCCAGCAGCAAAAAGGGCCGGGAGATTGGAACTAACTATGGCTACACCTTC
CASSKKGREIGTNYGYTF
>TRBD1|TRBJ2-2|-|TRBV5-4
TGTGCCAGCAGGGACCGGACAGGGGGGTCCGGGGAGCTGTTTTTT
CASRDRTGGSGELFF
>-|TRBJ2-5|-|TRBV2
TGTGCCAGCAGTGAAGCACCCGCTATGACCCAGTACTTC
CASSEAPAMTQYF
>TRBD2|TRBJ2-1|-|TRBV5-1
TGCGCCAGCAGCGGGACTAGCGGGAGCTCCTACAATGAGCAGTTCTTC
CASSGTSGSSYNEQFF
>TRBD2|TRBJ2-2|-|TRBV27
TGTGCCAGCAGATCATTGGGGACTAGCACCACCGGGGAGCTGTTTTTT
CASRSLGTSTTGELFF
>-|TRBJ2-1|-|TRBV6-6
TGTGCCAGCAGTTATTCAGGGGTCAATGAGCAGTTCTTC
CASSYSGVNEQFF
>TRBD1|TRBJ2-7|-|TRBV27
TGTGCCAGCAGTCCCGGGACAGTCTACGAGCAGTACTTC
CASSPGTVYEQYF
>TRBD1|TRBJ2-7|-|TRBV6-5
TGTGCCAGCAGCCGAACAGGGGACCCTACCTACGAGCAGTACTTC
CASSRTGDPTYEQYF
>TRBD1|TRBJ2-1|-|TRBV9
TGTGCCAGCAGCGTAGTTGGACAGGGGAAGGTAGATGAGCAGTTCTTC
CASSVVGQGKVDEQFF
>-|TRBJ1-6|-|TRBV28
TGTGCCAGCAGTTTAAGGGGCCAGGGTATATCACCCCTCCACTTT
CASSLRGQGISPLHF
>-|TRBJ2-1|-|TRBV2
TGTGCCAGCAGTGAGTACAATGGGCAGTTCTTC
CASSEYNGQFF
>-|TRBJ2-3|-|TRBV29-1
TGCAGCGTAGAAATGGGGGCCACAGATACGCAGTATTTT
CSVEMGATDTQYF
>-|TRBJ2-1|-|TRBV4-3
TGCGCCAGCAGCCCGCCGGGAGCCCCGTCAGGAGAGCAGTTCTTC
CASSPPGAPSGEQFF
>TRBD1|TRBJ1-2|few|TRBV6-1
TGTGCCAGCAGTGAAGAAACAGGGGGCTACTTTGGCTACACCTTC
CASSEETGGYFGYTF
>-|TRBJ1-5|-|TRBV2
TGTGCCAGGGGTGGCGGGCGGGGTCAGCCCCAGCATTTT
CARGGGRGQPQHF
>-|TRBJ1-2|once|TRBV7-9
TGTTCCAGCAGCTTGGACACAGCTACCCCTTATGGCTACACCTTC
CSSSLDTATPYGYTF
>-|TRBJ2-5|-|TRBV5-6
TGTGCCAGCAGCTCAACGAGGCGGGAGACCCAGTACTTC
CASSSTRRETQYF
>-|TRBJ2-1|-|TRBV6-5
TGTGCCAGCAGTTACTCGTCGTATACAATGAAACAGTTCTTC
CASSYSSYTMKQFF
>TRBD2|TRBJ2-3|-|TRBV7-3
TGTGCCAGCAGCTCCCAACCACAGGGGACTAGCGGGGGGGTATCAGATACGCAGTATTTT
CASSSQPQGTSGGVSDTQYF
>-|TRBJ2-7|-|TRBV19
TGTGCCAGTAGTATAAGGGGGTACGTGTTGGAGCAGTACTTC
CASSIRGYVLEQYF
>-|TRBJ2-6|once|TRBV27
TGTGCCAGCAGTGCCTCAGGCCTCTCTGGGGCCAACGTCCTGACTTTC
CASSASGLSGANVLTF